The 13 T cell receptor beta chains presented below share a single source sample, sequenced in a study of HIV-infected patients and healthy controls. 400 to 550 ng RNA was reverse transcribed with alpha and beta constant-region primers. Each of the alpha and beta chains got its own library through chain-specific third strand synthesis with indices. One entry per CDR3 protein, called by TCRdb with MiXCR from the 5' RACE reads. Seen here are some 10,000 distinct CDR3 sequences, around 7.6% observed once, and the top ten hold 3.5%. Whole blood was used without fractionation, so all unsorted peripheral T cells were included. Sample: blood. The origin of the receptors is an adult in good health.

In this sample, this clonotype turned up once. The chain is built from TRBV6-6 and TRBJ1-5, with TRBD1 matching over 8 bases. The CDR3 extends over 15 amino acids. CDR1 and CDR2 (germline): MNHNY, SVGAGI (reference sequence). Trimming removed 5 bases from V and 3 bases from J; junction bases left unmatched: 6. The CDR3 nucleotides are TGTGCCAGCAGTCCGGGACAGGTTTTCAATCAGCCCCAGCATTTT. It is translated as CASSPGQVFNQPQHF.

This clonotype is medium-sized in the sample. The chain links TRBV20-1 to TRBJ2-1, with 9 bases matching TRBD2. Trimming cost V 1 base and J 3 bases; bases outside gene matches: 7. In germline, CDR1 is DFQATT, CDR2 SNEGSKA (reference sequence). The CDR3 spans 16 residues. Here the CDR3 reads CSARVVSGGDYNEQFF. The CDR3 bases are TGCAGTGCTAGAGTAGTTAGCGGGGGTGACTACAATGAGCAGTTCTTC.

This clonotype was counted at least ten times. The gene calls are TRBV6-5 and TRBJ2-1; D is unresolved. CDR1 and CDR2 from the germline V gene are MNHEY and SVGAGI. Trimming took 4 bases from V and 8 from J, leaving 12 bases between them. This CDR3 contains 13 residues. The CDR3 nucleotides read TGTGCCAGCAGTTCAGGAGAGGTCGATGAGCAGTTCTTC. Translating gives CASSSGEVDEQFF.

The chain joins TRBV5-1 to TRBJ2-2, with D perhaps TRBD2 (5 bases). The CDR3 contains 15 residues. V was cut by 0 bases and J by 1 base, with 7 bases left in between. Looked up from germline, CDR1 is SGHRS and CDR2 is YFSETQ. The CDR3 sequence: CASSLGRENTGELFF. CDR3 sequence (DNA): TGCGCCAGCAGCTTGGGTCGGGAGAACACCGGGGAGCTGTTTTTT.

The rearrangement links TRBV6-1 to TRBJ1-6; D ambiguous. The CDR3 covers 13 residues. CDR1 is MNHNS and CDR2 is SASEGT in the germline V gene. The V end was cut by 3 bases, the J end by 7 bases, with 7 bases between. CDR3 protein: CASSEQQNSPLHF. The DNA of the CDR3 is TGTGCCAGCAGTGAGCAGCAAAATTCACCCCTCCACTTT.

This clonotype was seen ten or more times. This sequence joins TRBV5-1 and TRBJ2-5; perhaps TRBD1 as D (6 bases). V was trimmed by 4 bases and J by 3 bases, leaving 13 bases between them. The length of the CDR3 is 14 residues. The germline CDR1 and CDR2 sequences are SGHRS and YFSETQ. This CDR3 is CASSEGGIEETQYF. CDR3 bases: TGCGCCAGCAGCGAAGGGGGAATAGAAGAGACCCAGTACTTC.

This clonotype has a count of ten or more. Here the CDR3 reads CASSLGTSPLHF. CDR3 nucleotides: TGTGCCAGCAGCTTAGGGACCTCACCCCTCCACTTT. This chain uses TRBV7-2 with TRBJ1-6; D uncertain. V was trimmed by 1 base and J by 10 bases, leaving 5 bases between them. The CDR3 sequence is 12 residues long. The V gene's germline CDR1 is SGHTA and CDR2 FQGNSA.

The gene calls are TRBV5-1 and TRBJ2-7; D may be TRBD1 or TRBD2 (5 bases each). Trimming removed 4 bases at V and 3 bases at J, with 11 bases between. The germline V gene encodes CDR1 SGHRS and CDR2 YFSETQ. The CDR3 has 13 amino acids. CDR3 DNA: TGCGCCAGCAGCCCGTCGGGGCTCTACGAGCAGTACTTC. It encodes CASSPSGLYEQYF.

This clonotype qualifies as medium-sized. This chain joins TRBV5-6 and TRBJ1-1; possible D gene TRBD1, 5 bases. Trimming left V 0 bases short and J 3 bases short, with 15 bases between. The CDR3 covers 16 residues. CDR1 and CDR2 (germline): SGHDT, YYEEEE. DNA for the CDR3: TGTGCCAGCAGCTTGGTGGAGCCAGGGTTGGACACTGAAGCTTTCTTT. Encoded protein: CASSLVEPGLDTEAFF. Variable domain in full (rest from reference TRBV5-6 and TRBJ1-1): DAGVTQSPTHLIKTRGQQVTLRCSPKSGHDTVSWYQQALGQGPQFIFQYYEEEERQRGNFPDRFSGHQFPNYSSELNVNALLLGDSALYLCASSLVEPGLDTEAFFGQGTRLTVV.

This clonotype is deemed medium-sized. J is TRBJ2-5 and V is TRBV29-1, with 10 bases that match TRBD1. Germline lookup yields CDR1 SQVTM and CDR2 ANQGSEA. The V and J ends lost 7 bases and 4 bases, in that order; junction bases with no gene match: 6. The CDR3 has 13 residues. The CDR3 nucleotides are TGCAGCGGCCAGACAGGGGGCAGAGAGACCCAGTACTTC. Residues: CSGQTGGRETQYF.

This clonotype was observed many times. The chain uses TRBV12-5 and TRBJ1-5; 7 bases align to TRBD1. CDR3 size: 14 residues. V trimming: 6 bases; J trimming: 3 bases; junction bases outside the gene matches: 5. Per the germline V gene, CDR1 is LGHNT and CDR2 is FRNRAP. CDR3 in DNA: TGTGCTAGTGGCCACGGGACAGTCAATCAGCCCCAGCATTTT. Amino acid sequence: CASGHGTVNQPQHF.

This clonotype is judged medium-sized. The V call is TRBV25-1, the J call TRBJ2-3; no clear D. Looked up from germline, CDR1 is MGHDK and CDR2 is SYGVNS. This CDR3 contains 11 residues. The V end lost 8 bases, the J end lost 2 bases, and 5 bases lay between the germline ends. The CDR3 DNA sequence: TGTGCCAGCGGCAACACAGATACGCAGTATTTT. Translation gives CASGNTDTQYF.

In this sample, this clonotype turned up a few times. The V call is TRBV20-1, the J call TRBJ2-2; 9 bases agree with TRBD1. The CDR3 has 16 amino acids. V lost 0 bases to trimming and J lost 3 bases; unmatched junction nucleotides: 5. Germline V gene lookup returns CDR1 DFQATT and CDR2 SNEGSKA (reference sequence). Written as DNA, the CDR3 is TGCAGTGCTAGAGATTGGGGGACAGGGCACACCGGGGAGCTGTTTTTT. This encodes CSARDWGTGHTGELFF.